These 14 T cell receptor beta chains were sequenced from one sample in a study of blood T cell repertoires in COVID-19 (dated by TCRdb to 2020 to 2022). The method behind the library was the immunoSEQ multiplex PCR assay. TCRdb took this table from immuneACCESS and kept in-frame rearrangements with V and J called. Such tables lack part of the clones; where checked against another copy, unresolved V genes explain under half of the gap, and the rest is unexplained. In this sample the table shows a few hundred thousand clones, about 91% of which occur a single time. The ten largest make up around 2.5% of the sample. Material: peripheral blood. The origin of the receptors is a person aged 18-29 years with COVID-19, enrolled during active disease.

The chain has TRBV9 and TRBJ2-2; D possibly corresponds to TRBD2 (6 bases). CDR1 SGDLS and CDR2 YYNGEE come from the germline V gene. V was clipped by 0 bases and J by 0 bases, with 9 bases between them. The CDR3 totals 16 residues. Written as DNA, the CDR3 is TGTGCCAGCAGCGTAGCCAGGGACTCGAACACCGGGGAGCTGTTTTTT. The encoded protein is CASSVARDSNTGELFF.

This CDR3 reads CASSPLQGLNTEAFF. The CDR3 DNA sequence: TGTGCCAGCAGTCCCCTACAGGGTTTGAACACTGAAGCTTTCTTT. The chain uses TRBV27 and TRBJ1-1, with a weak D call TRBD1 (6 bases). V shed 5 bases and J shed 0 bases, with 13 bases lying between them. CDR3 size: 15 residues. Germline V gene data show CDR1 as MNHEY and CDR2 as SMNVEV (reference sequence).

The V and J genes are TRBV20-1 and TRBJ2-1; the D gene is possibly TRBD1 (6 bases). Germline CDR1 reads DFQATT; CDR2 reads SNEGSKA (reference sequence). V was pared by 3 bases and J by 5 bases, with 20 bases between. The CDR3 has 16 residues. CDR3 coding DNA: TGCAGTGCTAGTCCCACCCAGGGGTTCATACACAATGAGCAGTTCTTC. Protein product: CSASPTQGFIHNEQFF.

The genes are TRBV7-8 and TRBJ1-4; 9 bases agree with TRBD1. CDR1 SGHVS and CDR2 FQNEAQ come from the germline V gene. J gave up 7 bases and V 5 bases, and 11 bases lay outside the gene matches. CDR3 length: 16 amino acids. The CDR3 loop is CASSRFRDRVGEKLFF. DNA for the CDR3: TGTGCCAGCAGCCGCTTCCGGGACAGGGTTGGTGAAAAACTGTTTTTT.

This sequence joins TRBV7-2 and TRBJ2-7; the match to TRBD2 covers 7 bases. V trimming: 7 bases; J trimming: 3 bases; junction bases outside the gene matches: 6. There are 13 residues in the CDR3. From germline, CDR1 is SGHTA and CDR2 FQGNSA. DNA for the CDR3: TGTGCCAGCATCGGGACTAACCACTACGAGCAGTACTTC. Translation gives CASIGTNHYEQYF. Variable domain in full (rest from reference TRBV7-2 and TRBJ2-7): GAGVSQSPSNKVTEKGKDVELRCDPISGHTALYWYRQSLGQGLEFLIYFQGNSAPDKSGLPSDRFSAERTGGSVSTLTIQRTQQEDSAVYLCASIGTNHYEQYFGPGTRLTVT.

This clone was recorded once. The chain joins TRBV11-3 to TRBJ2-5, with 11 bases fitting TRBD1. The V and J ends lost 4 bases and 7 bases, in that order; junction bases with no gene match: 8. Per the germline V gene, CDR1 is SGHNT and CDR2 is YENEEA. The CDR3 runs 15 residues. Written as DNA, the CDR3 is TGTGCCAGCAGCTCCGGACAGGGGGCAATGGGGACCCAGTACTTC. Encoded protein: CASSSGQGAMGTQYF.

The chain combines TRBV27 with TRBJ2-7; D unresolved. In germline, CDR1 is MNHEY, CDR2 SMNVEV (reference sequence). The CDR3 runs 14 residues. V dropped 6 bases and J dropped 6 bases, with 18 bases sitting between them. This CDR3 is CASSHGTAPLEQYF. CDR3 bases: TGTGCCAGCAGCCACGGAACAGCCCCTCTCGAGCAGTACTTC.

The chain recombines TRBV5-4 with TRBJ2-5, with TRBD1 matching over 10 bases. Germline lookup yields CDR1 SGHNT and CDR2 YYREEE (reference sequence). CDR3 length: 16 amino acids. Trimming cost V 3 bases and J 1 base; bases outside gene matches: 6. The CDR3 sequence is CASSSPGQGSQETQYF. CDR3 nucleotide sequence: TGTGCCAGCAGCTCACCGGGACAGGGGAGCCAAGAGACCCAGTACTTC. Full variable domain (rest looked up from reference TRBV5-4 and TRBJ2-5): ETGVTQSPTHLIKTRGQQVTLRCSSQSGHNTVSWYQQALGQGPQFIFQYYREEENGRGNFPPRFSGLQFPNYSSELNVNALELDDSALYLCASSSPGQGSQETQYFGPGTRLLVL.

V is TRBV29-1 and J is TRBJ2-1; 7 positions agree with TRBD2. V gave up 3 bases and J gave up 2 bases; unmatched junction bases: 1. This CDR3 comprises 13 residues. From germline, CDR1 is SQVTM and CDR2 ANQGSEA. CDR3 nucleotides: TGCAGCGTTGAGCGGGAGCCCTACAATGAGCAGTTCTTC. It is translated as CSVEREPYNEQFF.

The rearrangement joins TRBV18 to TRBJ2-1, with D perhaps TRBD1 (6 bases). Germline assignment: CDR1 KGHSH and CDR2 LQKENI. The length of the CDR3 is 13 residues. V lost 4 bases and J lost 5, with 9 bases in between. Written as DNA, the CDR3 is TGTGCCAGCTCACTGAACAGGGACAATGAGCAGTTCTTC. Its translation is CASSLNRDNEQFF.

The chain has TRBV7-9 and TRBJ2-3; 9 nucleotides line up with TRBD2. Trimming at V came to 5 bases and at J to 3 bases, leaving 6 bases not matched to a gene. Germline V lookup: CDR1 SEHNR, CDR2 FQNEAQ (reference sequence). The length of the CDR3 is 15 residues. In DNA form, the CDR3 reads TGTGCCAGCAGCATAAGACTAGCGGAAACAGATACGCAGTATTTT. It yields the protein CASSIRLAETDTQYF. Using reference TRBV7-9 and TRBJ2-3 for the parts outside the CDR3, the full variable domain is DTGVSQNPRHKITKRGQNVTFRCDPISEHNRLYWYRQTLGQGPEFLTYFQNEAQLEKSRLLSDRFSAERPKGSFSTLEIQRTEQGDSAMYLCASSIRLAETDTQYFGPGTRLTVL.

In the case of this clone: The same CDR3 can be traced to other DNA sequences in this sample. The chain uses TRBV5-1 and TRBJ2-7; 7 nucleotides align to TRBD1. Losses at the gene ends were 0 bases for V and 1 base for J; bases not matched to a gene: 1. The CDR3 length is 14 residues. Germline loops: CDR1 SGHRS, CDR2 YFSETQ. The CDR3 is CASSLGDSSYEQYF. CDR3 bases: TGCGCCAGCAGCTTGGGGGACAGTTCCTACGAGCAGTACTTC.

CDR3 residues: CASSQSRDRGLGSYEQYF. The DNA for the CDR3 is TGTGCCAGCAGCCAATCACGGGACAGGGGGCTAGGATCCTACGAGCAGTACTTC. The chain carries TRBV3-1 (or the pseudogene TRBV3-2) and TRBJ2-7, with 12 nucleotides matching TRBD1. V was pared by 2 bases and J by 1 base, with 9 bases of the junction left unmatched. The CDR3 has 18 residues. The germline CDR1 and CDR2 sequences are LGHDT and YNNKEL (reference sequence).

The CDR3 nucleotides are TGTGCCAGTAGTATGGGGACAGGGGACTACGAGCAGTACTTC. Residues: CASSMGTGDYEQYF. The genes are TRBV19 and TRBJ2-7, with 10 bases that match TRBD1. The V and J ends lost 3 bases and 3 bases, in that order; junction bases with no gene match: 2. The CDR3 runs to 14 residues. CDR1 is LNHDA and CDR2 is SQIVND in the germline V gene (reference sequence).